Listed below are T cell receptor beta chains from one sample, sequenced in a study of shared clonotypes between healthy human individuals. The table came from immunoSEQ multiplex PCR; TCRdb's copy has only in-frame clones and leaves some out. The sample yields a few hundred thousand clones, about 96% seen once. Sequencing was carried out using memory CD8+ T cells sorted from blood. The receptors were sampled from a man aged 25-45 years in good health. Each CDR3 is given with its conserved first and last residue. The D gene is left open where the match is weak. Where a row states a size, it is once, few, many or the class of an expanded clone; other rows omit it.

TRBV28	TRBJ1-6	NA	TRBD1	CASSAPGQGKRALHF	TGTGCCAGCAGCGCACCGGGACAGGGAAAGAGGGCCCTCCACTTT
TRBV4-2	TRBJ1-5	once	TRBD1	CASSQDPGGQGSNQPQHF	TGTGCCAGCAGCCAAGATCCAGGGGGACAGGGGTCCAATCAGCCCCAGCATTTT
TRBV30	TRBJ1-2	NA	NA	CAWTRAGAGPGYGYTF	TGTGCCTGGACGCGGGCGGGGGCCGGGCCGGGCTATGGCTACACCTTC
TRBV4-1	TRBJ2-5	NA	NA	CASSQDNYPRETQYF	TGCGCCAGCAGCCAAGATAACTACCCCCGGGAGACCCAGTACTTC
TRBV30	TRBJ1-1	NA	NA	CAWWGQRNTEAFF	TGTGCCTGGTGGGGCCAGCGCAACACTGAAGCTTTCTTT
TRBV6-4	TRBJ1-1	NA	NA	CASSDSTVNTEAFF	TGTGCCAGCAGTGACTCGACAGTGAACACTGAAGCTTTCTTT
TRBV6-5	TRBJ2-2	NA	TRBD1	CASRTTGWDTGELFF	TGTGCCAGCAGGACGACAGGGTGGGACACCGGGGAGCTGTTTTTT
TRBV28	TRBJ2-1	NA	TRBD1	CASSDRGAYNEQFF	TGTGCCAGCAGTGACAGGGGGGCTTACAATGAGCAGTTCTTC
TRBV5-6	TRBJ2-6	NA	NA	CASSLVRGLSGANVLTF	TGTGCCAGCAGCTTGGTTCGGGGACTCTCTGGGGCCAACGTCCTGACTTTC
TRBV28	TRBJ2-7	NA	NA	CASTTGYEQYF	TGTGCCAGCACTACAGGGTACGAGCAGTACTTC
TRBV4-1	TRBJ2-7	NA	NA	CASSQRLVGSYEQYF	TGCGCCAGCAGCCAGAGACTAGTGGGCTCCTACGAGCAGTACTTC
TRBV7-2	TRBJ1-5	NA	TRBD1	CASRGQGNQPQHF	TGTGCCAGCAGAGGACAGGGCAATCAGCCCCAGCATTTT
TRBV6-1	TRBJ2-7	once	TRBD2	CASSEVPGLPYEQYF	TGTGCCAGCAGTGAAGTTCCGGGACTACCCTACGAGCAGTACTTC
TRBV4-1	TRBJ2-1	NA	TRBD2	CASSQVSSGRANEQFF	TGCGCCAGCAGCCAAGTTTCTAGCGGGAGGGCTAATGAGCAGTTCTTC
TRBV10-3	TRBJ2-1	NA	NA	CAISESGARLNEQFF	TGTGCCATCAGTGAGTCAGGAGCTAGGCTGAATGAGCAGTTCTTC
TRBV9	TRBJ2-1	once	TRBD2	CASSVGELAGANEQFF	TGTGCCAGCAGCGTAGGAGAACTAGCGGGAGCGAATGAGCAGTTCTTC
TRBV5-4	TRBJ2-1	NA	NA	CASSLRGRGSNEQFF	TGTGCCAGCAGCTTGAGAGGTAGAGGGAGCAATGAGCAGTTCTTC
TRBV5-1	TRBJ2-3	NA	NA	CASKPGDTTTDTQYF	TGCGCCAGCAAGCCCGGGGACACGACCACAGATACGCAGTATTTT
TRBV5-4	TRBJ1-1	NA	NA	CASREGHWNTEAFF	TGTGCCAGCAGGGAGGGACACTGGAACACTGAAGCTTTCTTT
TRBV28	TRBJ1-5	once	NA	CASSQLMGRQPQHF	TGTGCCAGCAGCCAGCTTATGGGGAGACAGCCCCAGCATTTT
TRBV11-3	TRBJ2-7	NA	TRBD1	CASSFGQAYEQYF	TGTGCCAGCAGCTTCGGACAGGCCTACGAGCAGTACTTC
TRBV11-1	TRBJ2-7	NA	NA	CASAGEYSYEQYF	TGTGCCAGCGCAGGAGAGTACTCCTACGAGCAGTACTTC
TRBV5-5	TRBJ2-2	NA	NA	CASSPLSPFANTGELFF	TGTGCCAGCAGCCCCTTAAGCCCGTTCGCGAACACCGGGGAGCTGTTTTTT
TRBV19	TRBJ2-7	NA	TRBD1	CASKDRGSYEQYF	TGTGCCAGTAAAGACAGGGGAAGCTACGAGCAGTACTTC